Each of the 24 T cell receptor beta chains below was sequenced from the same sample in a study of T cell responses to AZD1222 COVID-19 vaccine. The protocol was immunoSEQ multiplex PCR, while the TCRdb copy is restricted to in-frame clones and leaves out a portion. Counted here are about 110,000 clones, 91% occurring once; the ten biggest clones make up approximately 22%. The starting material was peripheral blood, obtained on day 0 of AZD1222 vaccination. These receptors were collected from an adult in good health.

The V and J genes are TRBV19 and TRBJ1-5; 8 nucleotides line up with TRBD1. This CDR3 is 14 amino acids long. Germline CDR1 LNHDA, CDR2 SQIVND (reference sequence). The trim removed 6 bases at V and 4 bases at J, leaving 5 bases unmatched. The CDR3 DNA follows: TGTGCCAGTAGGACCGACAGGGGAAATCAGCCCCAGCATTTT. Amino acids: CASRTDRGNQPQHF.

The chain joins TRBV18 to TRBJ1-4, with D tentatively TRBD1 (5 bases). The CDR3 has 15 amino acids. Trimming cost V 2 bases and J 3 bases, with 10 bases left between them. Germline values: CDR1 KGHSH, CDR2 LQKENI. The CDR3 DNA reads as TGTGCCAGCTCACCAACCAGACAGTCTAATGAAAAACTGTTTTTT. This translates into CASSPTRQSNEKLFF.

The genes are TRBV19 and TRBJ1-4; TRBD1 might be the D (5 bases). The CDR3 contains 16 residues. Germline CDR1 reads LNHDA; CDR2 reads SQIVND (reference sequence). Trimming stripped 7 bases from V and 1 base from J, with 16 bases between. Here the CDR3 DNA reads TGTGCCAGTACCTCCGGGACCCCTGGAACTAATGAAAAACTGTTTTTT. Translation: CASTSGTPGTNEKLFF.

This chain joins TRBV18 and TRBJ1-2, with D perhaps TRBD1 (6 bases). The ends were cut back, 3 bases at V and 8 bases at J, with 10 bases in the middle. CDR3 length: 12 residues. CDR1 is KGHSH and CDR2 is LQKENI in the germline V gene. In DNA form, the CDR3 reads TGTGCCAGCTCACCTACAGGGTACGGCTACACCTTC. This sequence encodes CASSPTGYGYTF. Together with reference TRBV18 and TRBJ1-2, the CDR3 gives the full variable domain: NAGVMQNPRHLVRRRGQEARLRCSPMKGHSHVYWYRQLPEEGLKFMVYLQKENIIDESGMPKERFSAEFPKEGPSILRIQQVVRGDSAAYFCASSPTGYGYTFGSGTRLTVV.

The V and J genes are TRBV11-2 and TRBJ2-5, with 9 bases aligning to TRBD2. V was clipped by 4 bases and J by 5 bases; unmatched bases: 5. CDR3 size: 14 residues. Per germline, CDR1 SGHAT and CDR2 FQNNGV. CDR3 protein: CASSSAGGWETQYF. The DNA for the CDR3 is TGTGCCAGCAGCTCAGCGGGGGGTTGGGAGACCCAGTACTTC.

This chain connects TRBV6-5 to TRBJ1-4, with TRBD1 as a possible D gene (5 bases). V was shortened by 5 bases and J by 8 bases, with 18 bases between the two germline ends. The CDR3 has 15 residues. CDR1 and CDR2 (germline): MNHEY, SVGAGI. CDR3 in amino acids: CASSRVAGDGEKLFF. DNA of the CDR3: TGTGCCAGCAGTAGGGTAGCCGGGGACGGAGAAAAACTGTTTTTT.

The CDR3 bases are TGTGCCAGCAGCGTATCCCCTTATGCCGGGGAGCAGTACTTC. As protein: CASSVSPYAGEQYF. This rearrangement joins TRBV9 to TRBJ2-7, with D unclear. Germline V lookup: CDR1 SGDLS, CDR2 YYNGEE. The CDR3 has 14 amino acids. Trimming shortened V by 1 base and J by 7 bases, and 15 bases separated the two germline ends.

The rearrangement joins TRBV12-3 or TRBV12-4 to TRBJ2-7, with D perhaps TRBD1 (6 bases). The V and J ends lost 3 bases and 5 bases respectively, with 11 bases between them. The CDR3 length is 13 residues. The CDR3 here is CASSFKQGNEQYF. The CDR3 DNA sequence: TGTGCCAGCAGTTTTAAACAGGGAAACGAGCAGTACTTC.

The J gene is TRBJ1-3, the V gene TRBV7-9, with D perhaps matching TRBD1 (5 bases). V shed 2 bases and J shed 1 base, with 12 bases lying between them. This CDR3 has 16 residues. The germline V gene has CDR1 SEHNR and CDR2 FQNEAQ (reference sequence). The CDR3, as DNA: TGTGCCAGCAGCTTACCAGGGATTTGGTCTGGAAACACCATATATTTT. This codes for CASSLPGIWSGNTIYF.

For the CDR3, the DNA is TGTGCCAGCAGCTTACACCCCGAACGCTCCTATAATTCACCCCTCCACTTT. Its protein product is CASSLHPERSYNSPLHF. The V call is TRBV7-8, the J call TRBJ1-6; D remains ambiguous. The CDR3 sequence is 17 residues long. The V gene lost 2 bases and the J gene lost 0 bases, with 11 bases spanning the gap. Germline V lookup: CDR1 SGHVS, CDR2 FQNEAQ.

This rearrangement joins TRBV5-6 to TRBJ1-1; D is ambiguous. From germline, CDR1 is SGHDT and CDR2 YYEEEE. The germline V and J ends were trimmed by 1 base and 11 bases, with 12 bases remaining between them. CDR3 size: 12 residues. The CDR3 region is CASSLSSRTAFF. CDR3 coding DNA: TGTGCCAGCAGCTTGTCTTCTAGAACGGCTTTCTTT.

The V call is TRBV7-2, the J call TRBJ2-2; 7 nucleotides match TRBD2. This CDR3 is 15 amino acids long. V trimming: 1 base; J trimming: 4 bases; junction bases outside the gene matches: 3. Germline-derived CDR1 and CDR2 are SGHTA and FQGNSA. CDR3 residues: CASSLGLAATGELFF. The DNA for the CDR3 is TGTGCCAGCAGCTTAGGGCTAGCGGCCACCGGGGAGCTGTTTTTT.

This sequence joins TRBV6-6 and TRBJ2-3; 10 positions match TRBD1. J lost 4 bases, V lost 7 bases, and 11 bases had no gene match. From germline, CDR1 is MNHNY and CDR2 SVGAGI (reference sequence). The CDR3 spans 16 residues. In nucleotides, the CDR3 is TGTGCCAGCATCTCGCCGGGACAGGGGAGAGCAGATACGCAGTATTTT. It specifies CASISPGQGRADTQYF.

This rearrangement joins TRBV6-2 or TRBV6-3 to TRBJ2-5; 9 bases map to TRBD1. Per germline, CDR1 MNHEY and CDR2 SVGEGT. V lost 0 bases to trimming and J lost 1 base; unmatched junction nucleotides: 18. This CDR3 region has 21 residues. The CDR3 here is CASSYSKFAGQGLIGQETQYF. Here the CDR3 DNA reads TGTGCCAGCAGTTACTCGAAGTTTGCGGGACAGGGATTGATTGGCCAAGAGACCCAGTACTTC.

This sequence joins TRBV7-2 and TRBJ2-1; D is possibly TRBD1 (7 bases). CDR1 SGHTA and CDR2 FQGNSA come from the germline V gene. The V end lost 4 bases, the J end lost 8 bases, and 18 bases lay between the germline ends. The CDR3 runs to 15 residues. CDR3 residues: CASSSSGGSFYEQFF. The CDR3 DNA follows: TGTGCCAGCAGCTCATCAGGGGGGAGTTTTTATGAGCAGTTCTTC.

The chain joins TRBV4-1 to TRBJ1-4; 7 bases align to TRBD1. The CDR3 totals 17 residues. The V and J ends lost 0 bases and 6 bases, in that order; junction bases with no gene match: 10. CDR1 and CDR2 (germline): MGHRA, YSYEKL. The CDR3 region has the DNA TGCGCCAGCAGCCAAGACACCCTACAGGGGCTGGATGAAAAACTGTTTTTT. Translating it yields CASSQDTLQGLDEKLFF.

This chain connects TRBV5-1 to TRBJ2-5; D unclear. The V gene lost 5 bases and the J gene lost 4 bases, with 6 bases spanning the gap. Germline CDR1 is SGHRS and CDR2 is YFSETQ. This CDR3 is 11 amino acids long. The CDR3 loop is CASRSTETQYF. In DNA form, the CDR3 reads TGCGCCAGCAGGTCGACAGAGACCCAGTACTTC.

This chain joins TRBV5-1 and TRBJ2-7; maybe TRBD1 (5 bases). Trimming cost V 0 bases and J 3 bases, with 13 bases left between them. This CDR3 region has 15 residues. CDR1 and CDR2 from the germline V gene are SGHRS and YFSETQ. This chain's CDR3 is CASSLVAGLSYEQYF. CDR3 in DNA: TGCGCCAGCAGCTTGGTGGCAGGGCTAAGCTACGAGCAGTACTTC.

The chain carries TRBV19 and TRBJ2-4; D is ambiguous. The V end lost 4 bases, the J end lost 6 bases, and 13 bases lay between the germline ends. CDR3 length: 14 amino acids. Germline values: CDR1 LNHDA, CDR2 SQIVND (reference sequence). In nucleotides, the CDR3 is TGTGCCAGTAGTAGCCACCGATCGGGAAACATTCAGTACTTC. Protein sequence: CASSSHRSGNIQYF.

V gene TRBV2 combines with J gene TRBJ2-7, with TRBD1 matching 9 bases. The CDR3 covers 14 residues. CDR1 is SNHLY and CDR2 is FYNNEI in the germline V gene. V lost 5 bases to trimming and J lost 3 bases; unmatched junction nucleotides: 5. The CDR3 protein is CASSSGTGFYEQYF. The CDR3 region has the DNA TGTGCCAGCAGTTCCGGGACAGGGTTCTACGAGCAGTACTTC. The full variable domain, with the rest looked up from reference TRBV2 and TRBJ2-7, is EPEVTQTPSHQVTQMGQEVILRCVPISNHLYFYWYRQILGQKVEFLVSFYNNEISEKSEIFDDQFSVERPDGSNFTLKIRSTKLEDSAMYFCASSSGTGFYEQYFGPGTRLTVT.

The chain joins TRBV5-1 to TRBJ2-3; D is undetermined. The germline V and J ends were trimmed by 5 bases and 3 bases, with 4 bases remaining between them. The CDR3 covers 11 residues. The germline gives CDR1 SGHRS, CDR2 YFSETQ. CDR3 residues: CASRRTDTQYF. The CDR3 DNA follows: TGCGCCAGCAGGCGGACAGATACGCAGTATTTT. The whole variable domain, remainder taken from reference TRBV5-1 and TRBJ2-3, is KAGVTQTPRYLIKTRGQQVTLSCSPISGHRSVSWYQQTPGQGLQFLFEYFSETQRNKGNFPGRFSGRQFSNSRSEMNVSTLELGDSALYLCASRRTDTQYFGPGTRLTVL.

Comments on this clone: Other DNA sequences in the sample encode the same CDR3. The V call is TRBV4-3, the J call TRBJ2-2; the D is unclear. This CDR3 has 16 residues. Trimming stripped 0 bases from V and 2 bases from J, with 10 bases between. The V gene's germline CDR1 is LGHNA and CDR2 YSLEER. CDR3 nucleotides: TGCGCCAGCAGCCAAGATCGAGTGAGAAACACCGGGGAGCTGTTTTTT. It encodes CASSQDRVRNTGELFF.

This clone was recorded once. The V call is TRBV27, the J call TRBJ1-5, with TRBD1 matching 7 bases. Germline-derived CDR1 and CDR2 are MNHEY and SMNVEV (reference sequence). The length of the CDR3 is 13 residues. V shed 6 bases, J shed 3 bases, and the junction held 2 bases outside the gene matches. CDR3 protein: CASRTGDNQPQHF. DNA for the CDR3: TGTGCCAGCAGAACAGGGGACAATCAGCCCCAGCATTTT.

The chain links TRBV6-5 to TRBJ1-2; 7 bases fit TRBD1. Looked up from germline, CDR1 is MNHEY and CDR2 is SVGAGI. Trimming at V came to 4 bases and at J to 5 bases, leaving 7 bases not matched to a gene. The CDR3 runs to 14 residues. CDR3 loop: CASSSHRDRYGYTF. The CDR3 coding sequence is TGTGCCAGCAGTTCGCATAGGGACAGATATGGCTACACCTTC.